The T cell receptor beta chain under discussion was sequenced for a study of OX40 agonist ivuxolimab in advanced cancers. General notes on the study: Ivuxolimab was a fully human IgG2 agonistic monoclonal antibody targeting the costimulatory receptor OX40 (CD134). Intravenous ivuxolimab was administered to patients every 2 weeks at six dose levels: 0.01, 0.1, 0.3, 1.5, 3 and 10 mg/kg. Among the roughly 50 dose-escalation patients, some 20 had hepatocellular carcinoma, about 15 melanoma, 9 renal cell carcinoma and 9 head and neck cancer. In the dose-escalation cohort, 82.7% of patients were male, and the mean age was 60 years with a range of roughly 20 to 80. Patients were allowed to have had prior anti-PD-1, anti-PD-L1 or anti-CTLA-4 therapy, and approximately 40% of the dose-escalation patients had been treated with checkpoint inhibitors. Partial responses occurred in three dose-escalation patients: two with cutaneous melanoma and one with hepatocellular carcinoma. Peripheral TCRbeta sequencing aimed to test whether ivuxolimab altered TCR sequence diversity and caused clonal T-cell expansion. The paper covers the monotherapy dose-escalation part of the phase I ivuxolimab trial, which included N of about 50 patients.

V is shortened by 5 bases, J by 6 bases, and the region joining them spans 16 bases. The CDR3 starts with the cysteine, ends with the phenylalanine, and has 14 residues. The sequence is cut down to CDR3 DNA, 42 bases in frame from base 1. CDR1 and CDR2, looked up from the germline V gene, are SGHRS and YFSETQ. For sequencing of the TCRbeta CDR3 region, genomic DNA was extracted from the sorted cells. The immunoSEQ Assay was used to sequence the TCRbeta CDR3 regions. TCRdb obtained this table from immuneACCESS and retained in-frame rearrangements with V and J assigned. These tables miss some clones; where compared with another copy, unresolved V genes account for less than half of the shortfall, and the remainder is unexplained. In all, the sample holds 90,000 or so clones, and around 87% of those were seen once. The biggest ten clones account for approximately 4.8% of the sample. About this clone itself: Its recognized antigen is unknown. No much larger clone exists at a distance of one base, and base qualities are not known.

The trial excluded patients who had a history of autoimmune disease or were on systemic immunosuppression. Peripheral blood for TCR sequencing was drawn from every dose cohort at baseline, at cycle 4 day 1 and at cycle 7 day 1. Samples were obtained from an open-label, multicenter, first-in-human phase I dose-escalation trial of ivuxolimab. Adults with locally advanced or metastatic melanoma, renal cell carcinoma, hepatocellular carcinoma or head and neck squamous cell carcinoma were enrolled in the trial. Before TCR sequencing, CD4+ T cells and CD8+ T cells were sorted from peripheral blood as separate populations. Study-wide findings and limitations: Partial responders in the 0.1-3.0 mg/kg groups had among the lowest normalized peripheral clonal expansion, especially among CD8+ T cells. At doses from 0.1 to 3.0 mg/kg, clonal expansion was seen in both CD4+ and CD8+ blood T cells between baseline and week 6. After ivuxolimab, CD8+ T cells had more expanded clones than CD4+ T cells on average. The antigen specificity of the clonally expanded peripheral T cells was not determined. Low levels of normalized T-cell clonal expansion were also seen in some nonresponding patients.

This specimen consisted of CD4+ or CD8+ T cells sorted from blood, obtained in a trial of the OX40 agonist ivuxolimab. The sequence is built from TRBV5-1 and TRBJ2-3; the best D guess is TRBD2, with 5 bases matching. This clonotype originated in an adult with an advanced solid tumor such as melanoma, head and neck, liver or kidney cancer. The DNA sequence is given as TGCGCCAGCAGGAGCGGCCCCTCAGAGGATACGCAGTATTTT. This is translated as CASRSGPSEDTQYF.